The 15 T cell receptor beta chains listed next were all sequenced from one sample in a study of monozygotic twins with inflammatory bowel disease. TCRdb reprocessed the 5' RACE reads and reports one entry per CDR3 protein, with no DNA. Its listing shows approximately 400,000 distinct CDR3 sequences. Sample: blood. All receptors derive from a human donor with ulcerative colitis or Crohn's disease, or a healthy co-twin of an affected twin (not recorded which).

This chain joins TRBV7-2 and TRBJ2-5; there is no DNA to check the TCRdb D call of TRBD2. Germline-derived CDR1 and CDR2 are SGHTA and FQGNSA. This CDR3 contains 13 residues. The CDR3 sequence: CASSAGSWETQYF.

The CDR3 sequence is CSQTGPRSNEQFF. The J gene is TRBJ2-1, the V gene TRBV20-1; TCRdb designates TRBD1, a call that cannot be tested without DNA. CDR1 is DFQATT, CDR2 SNEGSKA, per germline (reference sequence). CDR3 length equals 13 residues.

The CDR3 loop is CSARAGTGGYEQYF. This chain connects TRBV20-1 to TRBJ2-7; TCRdb outputs TRBD1, but without DNA this stays unchecked. CDR1 DFQATT and CDR2 SNEGSKA come from the germline V gene (reference sequence). This CDR3 comprises 14 residues.

The chain employs TRBV2 and TRBJ1-6; checking the TCRdb D call of TRBD1 is not possible without DNA. There are 14 residues in the CDR3. Germline CDR1 is SNHLY and CDR2 is FYNNEI. This CDR3 is CASSERGRDSPLHF.

The chain recombines TRBV7-2 with TRBJ2-7; TCRdb names TRBD2, which stays unverified in the absence of DNA. The CDR3 loop spans 16 amino acids. Germline CDR1 is SGHTA and CDR2 is FQGNSA. CDR3 in amino acids: CASSYGLAGGLSEQYF.

The CDR3 loop is CSASLLTGGGSPLHF. The chain has TRBV20-1 and TRBJ1-6; TCRdb selects TRBD1, and the lack of DNA leaves this call unchecked. In germline, CDR1 is DFQATT, CDR2 SNEGSKA (reference sequence). The CDR3 loop spans 15 amino acids.

The rearrangement links TRBV5-6 to TRBJ1-5. The CDR3 spans 15 residues. CDR1 SGHDT and CDR2 YYEEEE come from the germline V gene. The CDR3: CASSYGSIANQPQHF.

The V call is TRBV7-9, the J call TRBJ1-4. Germline CDR1 is SEHNR and CDR2 is FQNEAQ (reference sequence). This CDR3 is built from 12 residues. The CDR3 here is CASSSINEKLFF.

The chain uses TRBV5-1 and TRBJ2-5; checking the TCRdb D call of TRBD2 is not possible without DNA. This CDR3 has 16 amino acids. Germline loops: CDR1 SGHRS, CDR2 YFSETQ. This chain's CDR3 is CASSSRLAGGQETQYF.

The rearrangement joins TRBV25-1 to TRBJ2-2; absent DNA, TCRdb's TRBD1 call cannot be checked. CDR1 is MGHDK and CDR2 is SYGVNS in the germline V gene. The CDR3 length is 15 residues. The CDR3 loop reads CASSHRVAITGELFF.

This sequence joins TRBV10-3 and TRBJ1-2. Germline V gene sequence: CDR1 ENHRY, CDR2 SYGVKD. This CDR3 region has 14 residues. The CDR3 spells CATLPGPTEYGYTF.

The gene calls are TRBV14 and TRBJ2-7; the D call from TCRdb, TRBD1, cannot be confirmed without DNA. Germline V gives CDR1 SGHDN, CDR2 FVKESK. The CDR3 is 15 amino acids. CDR3 sequence: CASSQAQGAFYEQYF.

The chain couples TRBV20-1 to TRBJ1-2; TCRdb indicates TRBD1, and absent DNA this call remains unverified. The CDR3 runs 16 residues. The germline gives CDR1 DFQATT, CDR2 SNEGSKA (reference sequence). The CDR3 spells CSAARPEDGLGYGYTF.

The rearrangement uses TRBV19 and TRBJ2-7; as DNA is missing, the TRBD1 call by TCRdb cannot be tested. The CDR3 has 15 amino acids. Germline CDR1 and CDR2: LNHDA and SQIVND (reference sequence). CDR3 sequence reads: CASKGQPKRSYEQYF.

The chain carries TRBV3-1 and TRBJ1-1; TCRdb indicates TRBD1, and absent DNA this call remains unverified. The CDR3 is 15 residues long. Germline V gives CDR1 LGHDT, CDR2 YNNKEL (reference sequence). The CDR3 sequence is CASSQSLDRSTEAFF.